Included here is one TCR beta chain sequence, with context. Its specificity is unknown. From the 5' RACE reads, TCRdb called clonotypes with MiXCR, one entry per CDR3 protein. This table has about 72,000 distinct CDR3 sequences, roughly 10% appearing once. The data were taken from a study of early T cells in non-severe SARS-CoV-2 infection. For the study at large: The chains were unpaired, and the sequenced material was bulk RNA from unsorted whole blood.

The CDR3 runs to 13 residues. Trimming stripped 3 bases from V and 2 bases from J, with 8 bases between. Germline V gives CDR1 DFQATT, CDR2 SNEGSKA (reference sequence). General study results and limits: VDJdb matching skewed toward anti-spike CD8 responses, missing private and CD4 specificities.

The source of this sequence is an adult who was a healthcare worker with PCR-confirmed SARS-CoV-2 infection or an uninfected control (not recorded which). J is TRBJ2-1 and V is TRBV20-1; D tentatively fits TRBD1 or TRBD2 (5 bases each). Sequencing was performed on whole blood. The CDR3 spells CSASRGPYNEQFF. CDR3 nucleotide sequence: TGCAGTGCTAGTAGGGGACCCTACAATGAGCAGTTCTTC.